The entry below gives a single T cell receptor (beta chain) sequence along with its context. It lacks a known antigen. Base qualities are not provided; no much larger clone lies one nucleotide away. TCRbeta CDR3 regions were amplified from genomic DNA by means of the immunoSEQ Assay, a bias-controlled multiplex PCR. The authors processed their data as follows. The number of nucleated cells in each sample was estimated from the amplification of reference gene primers within the assay. Sequence reads were collapsed and filtered to measure the absolute abundance of every unique TCRbeta CDR3 rearrangement. For each sample, productive Simpson clonality was calculated as the square root of Simpson's diversity index over productive rearrangements. TCRdb stores this immuneACCESS table with in-frame sequences only. Part of the clones is absent; in the studies checked, under half of the shortfall reflects unresolved V genes, and no reason is known for the rest. The V and J calls and the clone size are those of that table, but D and trimming were determined from the DNA. The sample table holds approximately 73,000 clones, of which about four fifths were seen once. Around 0.91% of the sample lies in the top ten.

The data were obtained in a study of blood T cell repertoires in COVID-19 (dated by TCRdb to 2020 to 2022). In terms of the full investigation: Samples from collaborators originated in the United States, Italy and Spain and spanned both the acute and convalescent phases of COVID-19. The prospective study material was composed of cDNA or gDNA derived from T cells, B-cell-depleted T cells, or PBMCs. The dataset comprised deeply sampled blood TCRbeta repertoires from subjects exposed to, actively infected with, or recovered from COVID-19. The repertoires were released in a freely available public database intended as a resource for research on the immune response to SARS-CoV-2. The samples were drawn from the first 160 participants of the ongoing ImmuneRACE study and from 1,254 subjects provided by 6 global collaborators. A de-identified subject ID, COVID-19 status, age in years and sex were almost always included in the sample metadata. Where available, HLA class I and class II types were taken from metadata supplied by the sample provider and were not determined by assay-based typing. Beyond this particular receptor, the publication reports: The amount of clinical and demographic metadata varied by source and participant and was provided uncurated.

The collaborating institutions used their own protocols to collect whole blood in K2EDTA tubes. For TCRbeta analysis, collaborators shipped samples as frozen whole blood, isolated PBMCs, or DNA extracted from either of those sample types. The sequenced sample consisted of peripheral blood. The receptor was derived from a woman aged 70-85 years with acute or convalescent COVID-19.

The sequenced DNA is TGTGCCAGCAGCGCGGGCCCCCCGGAGAATTCACCCCTCCACTTT. It translates to CASSAGPPENSPLHF. The receptor chain draws on TRBV5-5 and TRBJ1-6, with no D gene named confidently. From the cysteine through the phenylalanine, the CDR3 covers 15 amino acids. The kept DNA is CDR3 alone, 45 bases in frame from the first base. Taken from the germline V gene (reference sequence), the CDR1 and CDR2 loops are SGHKS and YYEKEE. The V end loses 4 bases and the J end loses 7 bases, and a stretch of 15 bases separates them. The CDR3 plus the reference TRBV5-5 and TRBJ1-6 genes for the other parts give the full variable domain: DAGVTQSPTHLIKTRGQQVTLRCSPISGHKSVSWYQQVLGQGPQFIFQYYEKEERGRGNFPDRFSARQFPNYSSELNVNALLLGDSALYLCASSAGPPENSPLHFGNGTRLTVT.